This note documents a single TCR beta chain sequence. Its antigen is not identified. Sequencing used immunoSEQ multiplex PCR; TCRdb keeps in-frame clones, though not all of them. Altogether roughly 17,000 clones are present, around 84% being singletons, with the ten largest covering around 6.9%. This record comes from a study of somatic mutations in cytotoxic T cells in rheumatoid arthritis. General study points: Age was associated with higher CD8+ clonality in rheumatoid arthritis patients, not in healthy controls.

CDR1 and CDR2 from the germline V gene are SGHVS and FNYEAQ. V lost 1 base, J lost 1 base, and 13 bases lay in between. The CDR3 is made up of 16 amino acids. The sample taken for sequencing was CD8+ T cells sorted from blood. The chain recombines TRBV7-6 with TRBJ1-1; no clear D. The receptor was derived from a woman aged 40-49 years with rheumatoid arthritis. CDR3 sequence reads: CASSLGPRVENTEAFF. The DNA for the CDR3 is TGTGCCAGCAGCTTAGGGCCGCGGGTTGAGAACACTGAAGCTTTCTTT.